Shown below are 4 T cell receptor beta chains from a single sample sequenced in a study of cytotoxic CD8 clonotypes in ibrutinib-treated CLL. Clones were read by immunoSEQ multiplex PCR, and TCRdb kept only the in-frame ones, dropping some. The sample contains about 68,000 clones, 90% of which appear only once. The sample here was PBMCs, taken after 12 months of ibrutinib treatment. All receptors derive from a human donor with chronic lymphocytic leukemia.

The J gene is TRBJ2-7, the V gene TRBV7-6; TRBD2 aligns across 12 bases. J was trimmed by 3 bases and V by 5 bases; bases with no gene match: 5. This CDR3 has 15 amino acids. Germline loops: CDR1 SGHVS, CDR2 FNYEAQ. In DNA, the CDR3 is TGTGCCAGCAGCCCAGGACTAGCGGGATACTACGAGCAGTACTTC. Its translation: CASSPGLAGYYEQYF.

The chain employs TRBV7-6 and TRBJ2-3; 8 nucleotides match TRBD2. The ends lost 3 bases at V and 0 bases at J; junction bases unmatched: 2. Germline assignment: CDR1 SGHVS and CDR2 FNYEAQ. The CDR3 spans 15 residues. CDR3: CASSFSGGSTDTQYF. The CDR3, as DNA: TGTGCCAGCAGCTTCAGCGGGGGAAGCACAGATACGCAGTATTTT.

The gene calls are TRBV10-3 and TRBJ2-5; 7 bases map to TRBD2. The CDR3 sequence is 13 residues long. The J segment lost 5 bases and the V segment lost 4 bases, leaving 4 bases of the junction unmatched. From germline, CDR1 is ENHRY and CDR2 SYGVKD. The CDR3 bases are TGTGCCATCAGTGGTCCGCGGGGGGAGACCCAGTACTTC. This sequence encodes CAISGPRGETQYF.

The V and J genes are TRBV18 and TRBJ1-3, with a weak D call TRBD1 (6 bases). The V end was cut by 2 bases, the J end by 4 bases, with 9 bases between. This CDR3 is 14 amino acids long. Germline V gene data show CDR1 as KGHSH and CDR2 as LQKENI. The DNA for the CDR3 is TGTGCCAGCTCACCAACAGGGCACGGAAACACCATATATTTT. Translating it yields CASSPTGHGNTIYF.